Listed here are 20 T cell receptor beta chains from one sample, sequenced in a study of T-cell reconstitution after alpha-beta-depleted transplantation in children. Construction of the TCRbeta library involved unique molecular identifiers. MiXCR, applied by TCRdb to the PCR reads, yields one record per CDR3 protein. This sample carries about 980,000 distinct CDR3 sequences, 25% to 30% of them seen once, and the ten largest clones take roughly 30%. This specimen was PBMCs, mostly from graft donor cells, taken 360 days after TCRalphabeta/CD19-depleted stem cell transplant. The receptor set was obtained from a boy under two years old who had a stem cell transplant for SCID, so the T cells may come from the graft donor.

The chain has TRBV12-3 or TRBV12-4 and TRBJ1-1; D gene uncertain. Trimming took off 6 bases at V and 0 bases at J, with 11 bases between the two ends. CDR3 size: 14 residues. Written as DNA, the CDR3 is TGTGCCAGCAGGGGGATGTGGGTGAACACTGAAGCTTTCTTT. It is translated as CASRGMWVNTEAFF.

This clonotype was counted between two and nine times. The gene calls are TRBV20-1 and TRBJ2-5; TRBD2 is a possible D gene (6 bases). V was shortened by 6 bases and J by 4 bases, with 15 bases between the two germline ends. The CDR3 spans 13 residues. Germline-derived CDR1 and CDR2 are DFQATT and SNEGSKA (reference sequence). CDR3 loop: CSAITSIRETQYF. As DNA, the CDR3 is TGCAGTGCGATTACTAGCATTCGAGAGACCCAGTACTTC.

This clonotype showed up just a few times. V gene TRBV16 combines with J gene TRBJ2-1; 10 bases fit TRBD1. CDR1 and CDR2 from the germline V gene are KGHSY and FQNENV. This CDR3 is 16 amino acids long. The trim removed 3 bases at V and 5 bases at J, leaving 7 bases unmatched. CDR3 region: CASSHTGQGSHNEQFF. The CDR3 DNA reads as TGTGCCAGCAGCCATACGGGACAGGGGTCCCACAATGAGCAGTTCTTC.

The chain employs TRBV4-3 and TRBJ2-2; 14 positions agree with TRBD2. The CDR3 sequence is 16 residues long. Germline values: CDR1 LGHNA, CDR2 YSLEER. After removal of 3 bases from V and 7 bases from J, the junction contained 4 bases not matched to a gene. The CDR3 protein is CASSQDGLAGGGELFF. The CDR3 DNA follows: TGCGCCAGCAGCCAGGATGGACTAGCGGGGGGCGGGGAGCTGTTTTTT.

V usage is TRBV5-1 and J usage is TRBJ1-1, with a tentative D call TRBD1 (5 bases). The CDR3 totals 14 residues. Trimming cost V 2 bases and J 4 bases, with 12 bases left between them. Germline assignment: CDR1 SGHRS and CDR2 YFSETQ. CDR3 region: CASSFVGGTTEAFF. CDR3 DNA sequence: TGCGCCAGCAGCTTTGTTGGGGGGACCACTGAAGCTTTCTTT.

The table lists this clonotype with a few counts. V is TRBV5-1 and J is TRBJ2-1, with 7 nucleotides matching TRBD1. From germline, CDR1 is SGHRS and CDR2 YFSETQ. Losses at the gene ends were 4 bases for V and 2 bases for J; bases not matched to a gene: 9. The CDR3 has 16 residues. The CDR3 here is CASSQLTGVTYNEQFF. The CDR3, as DNA: TGCGCCAGCAGCCAATTAACAGGGGTCACCTACAATGAGCAGTTCTTC.

The CDR3 nucleotides read TGTGCCAGCAGCCCCTATGCAACAGGGACGAGATATGGCTACACCTTC. Amino acid sequence: CASSPYATGTRYGYTF. V is TRBV6-1 and J is TRBJ1-2; maybe TRBD1 (6 bases). V lost 6 bases to trimming and J lost 5 bases, with 22 bases between them. Germline assignment: CDR1 MNHNS and CDR2 SASEGT. The CDR3 length is 16 residues.

The rearrangement joins TRBV5-1 to TRBJ1-5; weak D call: TRBD1 (6 bases). CDR3 length equals 16 residues. Trimming stripped 4 bases from V and 8 bases from J, with 22 bases between. Germline V gives CDR1 SGHRS, CDR2 YFSETQ. The CDR3 DNA reads TGCGCCAGCAGCCGAGGAGGGACGGACAGCGAAGAGCCCCAGCATTTT. It specifies CASSRGGTDSEEPQHF.

This clonotype appeared a single time. The chain links TRBV4-3 to TRBJ1-4, with a possible D match to TRBD1 (5 bases). The CDR3 covers 15 residues. V was clipped by 0 bases and J by 8 bases, with 13 bases between them. Germline V gives CDR1 LGHNA, CDR2 YSLEER. In nucleotides, the CDR3 is TGCGCCAGCAGCCAAGACTCCGGGGGGGTAGAAAAACTGTTTTTT. It yields the protein CASSQDSGGVEKLFF.

The chain has TRBV7-2 and TRBJ2-5, with 10 positions matching TRBD1. This CDR3 comprises 15 residues. V lost 5 bases and J lost 2; bases outside the gene matches: 5. Germline V lookup: CDR1 SGHTA, CDR2 FQGNSA. CDR3 amino acids: CASSAGTGAQETQYF. The CDR3, as DNA: TGTGCCAGCAGCGCCGGGACAGGGGCACAAGAGACCCAGTACTTC. Filled out from reference TRBV7-2 and TRBJ2-5, the complete variable domain reads GAGVSQSPSNKVTEKGKDVELRCDPISGHTALYWYRQSLGQGLEFLIYFQGNSAPDKSGLPSDRFSAERTGGSVSTLTIQRTQQEDSAVYLCASSAGTGAQETQYFGPGTRLLVL.

This clonotype was counted only a few times. This chain joins TRBV5-1 and TRBJ2-1; 12 positions agree with TRBD2. The V segment lost 2 bases and the J segment 5 bases; nucleotides outside the gene matches: 5. Per germline, CDR1 SGHRS and CDR2 YFSETQ. The CDR3 has 16 residues. CDR3 bases: TGCGCCAGCAGCTTCACTAGCGGGGGGCTTGACAATGAGCAGTTCTTC. Translated, it gives CASSFTSGGLDNEQFF.

The V call is TRBV4-1, the J call TRBJ1-1; D is possibly TRBD1 (5 bases). V lost 2 bases and J lost 1, with 23 bases in between. Germline assignment: CDR1 MGHRA and CDR2 YSYEKL. This CDR3 is built from 19 residues. DNA of the CDR3: TGCGCCAGCAGCCAAATGGCAGGGAAGGATCGAAGGGCGAACACTGAAGCTTTCTTT. It yields the protein CASSQMAGKDRRANTEAFF.

The rearrangement joins TRBV20-1 to TRBJ1-4, with 7 bases that match TRBD1. Trimming took 3 bases from V and 2 from J; bases not matched to a gene: 6. The CDR3 spans 15 residues. Germline V gene sequence: CDR1 DFQATT, CDR2 SNEGSKA (reference sequence). The CDR3 protein is CSASKGGWTNEKLFF. Here the CDR3 DNA reads TGCAGTGCTAGTAAAGGGGGCTGGACTAATGAAAAACTGTTTTTT.

This chain connects TRBV20-1 to TRBJ2-7; D gene uncertain. This CDR3 region has 12 residues. Germline V gene sequence: CDR1 DFQATT, CDR2 SNEGSKA (reference sequence). Trimming stripped 1 base from V and 3 bases from J, with 7 bases between. The CDR3 nucleotides are TGCAGTGCTAGAGTCCCGGGCTACGAGCAGTACTTC. Amino acid sequence: CSARVPGYEQYF.

This sequence joins TRBV11-2 and TRBJ2-3, with a weak D call TRBD1 (7 bases). The CDR3 is made up of 16 amino acids. Trimming pared 5 bases from V and 0 bases from J, leaving 15 bases between. CDR1 is SGHAT, CDR2 FQNNGV, per germline. CDR3 nucleotide sequence: TGTGCCAGCAGCCTACAGGGGACTGGAAGCACAGATACGCAGTATTTT. Amino acid sequence: CASSLQGTGSTDTQYF.

This sequence joins TRBV20-1 and TRBJ2-5, with 7 bases that match TRBD1. Germline V gene data show CDR1 as DFQATT and CDR2 as SNEGSKA (reference sequence). This CDR3 is built from 13 residues. Here the CDR3 reads CRAGTDFQETQYF. As DNA, the CDR3 is TGCAGGGCCGGGACAGATTTCCAAGAGACCCAGTACTTC.

CDR3 protein: CSVGVTSYNEQFF. CDR3 in DNA: TGCAGCGTTGGGGTTACCTCCTACAATGAGCAGTTCTTC. J is TRBJ2-1 and V is TRBV29-1; D is unclear. From germline, CDR1 is SQVTM and CDR2 ANQGSEA. The CDR3 extends over 13 amino acids. V shed 4 bases and J shed 0 bases, with 7 bases lying between them.

A note on this clonotype: Its ends do not fully match the called genes, so a read error is possible. V gene TRBV12-3 or TRBV12-4 combines with J gene TRBJ2-7, with 10 positions matching TRBD1. The CDR3 runs 15 residues. The CDR3 protein is CVSSGAGTGVYEQYF. The CDR3 coding sequence is TGTGTCAGCAGTGGCGCCGGGACAGGGGTTTACGAGCAGTACTTC.

This clonotype occurred a few times. The genes are TRBV12-3 or TRBV12-4 and TRBJ1-2, with a weak D call TRBD1 (5 bases). Trimming removed 3 bases from V and 9 bases from J, with 14 bases in between. This CDR3 has 13 amino acids. The CDR3 is CASSFVGTGSYTF. In DNA, the CDR3 is TGTGCCAGCAGTTTCGTCGGGACGGGTAGCTACACCTTC.

This clonotype was seen at least ten times. At one end, the junction sequence differs from germline, possibly due to a read error. The V call is TRBV5-1, the J call TRBJ2-7; D is ambiguous. Germline V gene sequence: CDR1 SGHRS, CDR2 YFSETQ. The CDR3 contains 11 residues. CDR3 coding DNA: TGTGCCAGCAGTTTTGGTGTCGAGCAGTACTTC. It translates to CASSFGVEQYF.